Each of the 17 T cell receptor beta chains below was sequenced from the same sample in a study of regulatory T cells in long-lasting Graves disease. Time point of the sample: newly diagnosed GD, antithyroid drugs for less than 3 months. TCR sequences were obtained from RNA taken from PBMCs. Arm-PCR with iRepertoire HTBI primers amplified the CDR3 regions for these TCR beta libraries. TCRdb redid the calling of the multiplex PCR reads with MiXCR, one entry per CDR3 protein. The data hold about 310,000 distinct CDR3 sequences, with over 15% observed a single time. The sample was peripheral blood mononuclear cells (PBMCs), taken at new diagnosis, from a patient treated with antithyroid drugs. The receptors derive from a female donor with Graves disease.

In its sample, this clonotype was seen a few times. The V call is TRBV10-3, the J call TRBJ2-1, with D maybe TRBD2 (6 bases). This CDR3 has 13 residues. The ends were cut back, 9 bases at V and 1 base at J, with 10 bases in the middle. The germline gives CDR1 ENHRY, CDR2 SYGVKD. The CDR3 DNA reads TGTGCCATACAGGAGGGGTCCTACAATGAGCAGTTCTTC. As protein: CAIQEGSYNEQFF.

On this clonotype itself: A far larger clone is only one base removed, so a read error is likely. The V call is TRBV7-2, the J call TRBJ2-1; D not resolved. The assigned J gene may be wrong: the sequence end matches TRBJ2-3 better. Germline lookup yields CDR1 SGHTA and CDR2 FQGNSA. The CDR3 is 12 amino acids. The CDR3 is CASSRNSDTQYF. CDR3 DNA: TGTGCCAGCAGCCGTAACAGCGATACGCAGTATTTT.

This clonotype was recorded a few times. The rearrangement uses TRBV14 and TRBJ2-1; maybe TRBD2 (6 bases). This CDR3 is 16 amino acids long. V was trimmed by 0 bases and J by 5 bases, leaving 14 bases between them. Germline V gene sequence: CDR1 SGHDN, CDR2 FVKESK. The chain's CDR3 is CASSQEGRGTHNEQFF. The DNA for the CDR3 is TGTGCCAGCAGCCAAGAGGGGCGGGGTACCCACAATGAGCAGTTCTTC.

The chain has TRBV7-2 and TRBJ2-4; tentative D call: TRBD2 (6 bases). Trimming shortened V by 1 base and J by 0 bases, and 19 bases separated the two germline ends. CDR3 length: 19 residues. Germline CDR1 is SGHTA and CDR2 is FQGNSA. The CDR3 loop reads CASSLGARGGIGAKNIQYF. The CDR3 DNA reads TGTGCCAGCAGCTTAGGGGCCCGGGGAGGAATAGGAGCCAAAAACATTCAGTACTTC.

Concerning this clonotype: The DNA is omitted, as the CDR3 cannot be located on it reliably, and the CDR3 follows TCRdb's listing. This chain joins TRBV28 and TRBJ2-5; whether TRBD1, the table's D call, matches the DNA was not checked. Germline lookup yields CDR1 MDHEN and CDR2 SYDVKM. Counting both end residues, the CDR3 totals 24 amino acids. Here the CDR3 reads CASSSGGGQPTMSSSSGQGETQYF.

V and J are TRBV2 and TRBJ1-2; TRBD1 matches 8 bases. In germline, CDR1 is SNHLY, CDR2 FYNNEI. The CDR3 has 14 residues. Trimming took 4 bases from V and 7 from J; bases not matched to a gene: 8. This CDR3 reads CASSVSQGAAGYTF. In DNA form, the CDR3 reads TGTGCCAGCAGTGTGTCTCAGGGGGCGGCTGGCTACACCTTC. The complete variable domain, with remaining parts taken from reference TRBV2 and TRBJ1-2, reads EPEVTQTPSHQVTQMGQEVILRCVPISNHLYFYWYRQILGQKVEFLVSFYNNEISEKSEIFDDQFSVERPDGSNFTLKIRSTKLEDSAMYFCASSVSQGAAGYTFGSGTRLTVV.

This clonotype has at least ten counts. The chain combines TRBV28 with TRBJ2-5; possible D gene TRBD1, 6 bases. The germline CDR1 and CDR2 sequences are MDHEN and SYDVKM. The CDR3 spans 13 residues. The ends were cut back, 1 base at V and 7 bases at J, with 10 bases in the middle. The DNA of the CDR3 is TGTGCCAGCAGTTTATTGGGGGCTGGGACCCAGTACTTC. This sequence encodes CASSLLGAGTQYF. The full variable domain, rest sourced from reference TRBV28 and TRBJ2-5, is DVKVTQSSRYLVKRTGEKVFLECVQDMDHENMFWYRQDPGLGLRLIYFSYDVKMKEKGDIPEGYSVSREKKERFSLILESASTNQTSMYLCASSLLGAGTQYFGPGTRLLVL.

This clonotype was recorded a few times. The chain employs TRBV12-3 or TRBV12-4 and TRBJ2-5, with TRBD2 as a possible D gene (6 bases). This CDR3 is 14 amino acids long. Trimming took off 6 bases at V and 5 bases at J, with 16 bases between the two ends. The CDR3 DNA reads TGTGCCAGCAGGGTCCGGGGGACCGTGGAGACCCAGTACTTC. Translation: CASRVRGTVETQYF.

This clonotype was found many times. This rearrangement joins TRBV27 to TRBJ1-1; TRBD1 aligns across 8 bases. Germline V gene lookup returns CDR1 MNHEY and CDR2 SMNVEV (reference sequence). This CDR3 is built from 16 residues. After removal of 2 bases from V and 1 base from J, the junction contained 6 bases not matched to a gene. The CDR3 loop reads CASSLRWTGQNTEAFF. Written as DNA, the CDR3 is TGTGCCAGCAGTTTACGTTGGACAGGGCAGAACACTGAAGCTTTCTTT.

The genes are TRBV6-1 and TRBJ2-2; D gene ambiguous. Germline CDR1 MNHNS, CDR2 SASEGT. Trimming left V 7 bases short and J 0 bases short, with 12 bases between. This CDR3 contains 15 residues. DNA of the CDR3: TGTGCCAGCATTTCGGGTGGCGCGAACACCGGGGAGCTGTTTTTT. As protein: CASISGGANTGELFF.

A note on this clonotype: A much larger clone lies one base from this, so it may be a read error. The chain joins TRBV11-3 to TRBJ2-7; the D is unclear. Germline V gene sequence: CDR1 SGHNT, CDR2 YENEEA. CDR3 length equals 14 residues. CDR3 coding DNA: TGTGCCAGCGGCTTACTCCGGGTCTCCTACGAGCAGTACTTC. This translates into CASGLLRVSYEQYF.

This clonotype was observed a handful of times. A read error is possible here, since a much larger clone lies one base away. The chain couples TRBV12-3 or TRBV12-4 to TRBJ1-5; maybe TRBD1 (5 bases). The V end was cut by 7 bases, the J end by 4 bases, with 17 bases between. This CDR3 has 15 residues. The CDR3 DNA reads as TGTGCCAGCAATTCCGAGGGGTTAGGAAATCAGCCCCAGCATTTT. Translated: CASNSEGLGNQPQHF.

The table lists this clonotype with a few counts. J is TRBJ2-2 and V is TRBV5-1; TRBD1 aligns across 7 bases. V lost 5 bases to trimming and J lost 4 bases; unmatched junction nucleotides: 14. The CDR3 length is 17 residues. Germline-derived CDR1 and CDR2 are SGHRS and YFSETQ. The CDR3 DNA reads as TGCGCCAGCAGGGCCTCACAGGGGTATTTTTTCACCGGGGAGCTGTTTTTT. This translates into CASRASQGYFFTGELFF.

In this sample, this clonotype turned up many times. The CDR3 here is CSASYRDRSSYNEQFF. The DNA for the CDR3 is TGCAGTGCCTCATACCGCGACAGGAGCTCCTACAATGAGCAGTTCTTC. This chain uses TRBV20-1 with TRBJ2-1, with D tentatively TRBD1 (6 bases). With 6 bases removed from V and 0 bases from J, the gap between germline ends came to 18 bases. The CDR3 length is 16 residues. Germline loops: CDR1 DFQATT, CDR2 SNEGSKA (reference sequence).

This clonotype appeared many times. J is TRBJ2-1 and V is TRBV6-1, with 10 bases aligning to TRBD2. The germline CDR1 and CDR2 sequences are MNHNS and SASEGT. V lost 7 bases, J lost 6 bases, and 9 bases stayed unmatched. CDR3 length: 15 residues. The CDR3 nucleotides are TGTGCCAGCAAGGGGGGACTAGCGTTCGGCAATGAGCAGTTCTTC. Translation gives CASKGGLAFGNEQFF.

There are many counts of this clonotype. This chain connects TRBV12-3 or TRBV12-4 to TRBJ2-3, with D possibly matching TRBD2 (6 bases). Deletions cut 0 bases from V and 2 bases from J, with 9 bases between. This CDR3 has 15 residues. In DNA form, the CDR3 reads TGTGCCAGCAGTTTAGCACTAGCAGCCACAGATACGCAGTATTTT. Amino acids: CASSLALAATDTQYF.

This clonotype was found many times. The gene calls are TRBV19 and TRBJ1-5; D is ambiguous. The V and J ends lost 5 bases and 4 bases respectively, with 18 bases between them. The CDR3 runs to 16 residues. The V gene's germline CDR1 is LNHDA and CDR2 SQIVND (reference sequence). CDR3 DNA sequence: TGTGCCAGTAGTCCCGACCCCCGGGCCTCTAATCAGCCCCAGCATTTT. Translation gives CASSPDPRASNQPQHF.